These 20 T cell receptor beta chains originate from one sample sequenced in a study of cytomegalovirus exposure and HLA in healthy donors. PCR employed 60 Vbeta and 13 Jbeta primers. Profiling relied on immunoSEQ multiplex PCR, and the TCRdb table lists in-frame clones only, not all of them. The sample has about 130,000 clones, about 15% seen once; the top ten hold roughly 2.7%. Sequenced: PBMCs. The receptors come from a female donor in good health and CMV-seropositive.

This chain uses TRBV19 with TRBJ1-5; TRBD1 is a possible D gene (6 bases). The CDR3 spans 15 residues. CDR1 is LNHDA and CDR2 is SQIVND in the germline V gene (reference sequence). V was pared by 3 bases and J by 3 bases, with 12 bases between. The CDR3 reads CASSIWGRNNQPQHF. The CDR3 DNA reads TGTGCCAGTAGTATTTGGGGGCGGAACAATCAGCCCCAGCATTTT.

This chain joins TRBV7-2 and TRBJ1-5; perhaps TRBD1 as D (5 bases). The CDR3 covers 15 residues. V shed 1 base and J shed 4 bases, with 11 bases lying between them. Germline CDR1 reads SGHTA; CDR2 reads FQGNSA. CDR3 in DNA: TGTGCCAGCAGCTTAGTCGGGGGGGGGAATCAGCCCCAGCATTTT. The encoded protein is CASSLVGGGNQPQHF.

V is TRBV4-2 and J is TRBJ2-5; D may be TRBD1 (6 bases). Germline CDR1 and CDR2: LGHNA and YNFKEQ. The V end was cut by 3 bases, the J end by 3 bases, with 17 bases between. CDR3 length: 16 residues. This CDR3 reads CASSHASPAGEETQYF. The CDR3 DNA reads TGTGCCAGCAGCCACGCCTCCCCAGCAGGGGAAGAGACCCAGTACTTC.

The CDR3 spells CASSTTGGSGNTIYF. CDR3 nucleotides: TGTGCCAGCAGCACAACAGGGGGCTCTGGAAACACCATATATTTT. The chain combines TRBV7-2 with TRBJ1-3, with 8 bases identical to TRBD1. Per the germline V gene, CDR1 is SGHTA and CDR2 is FQGNSA. J was trimmed by 0 bases and V by 5 bases; bases with no gene match: 3. The CDR3 length is 15 residues.

This chain links TRBV6-6 with TRBJ1-2; 9 bases map to TRBD1. The V gene's germline CDR1 is MNHNY and CDR2 SVGAGI (reference sequence). The CDR3 covers 16 residues. The V and J ends lost 1 base and 4 bases, in that order; junction bases with no gene match: 7. The CDR3 DNA is TGTGCCAGCAGTTACTTCGGACAGGGACAGGGCTATGGCTACACCTTC. It yields the protein CASSYFGQGQGYGYTF.

The chain has TRBV15 and TRBJ2-3; D is perhaps TRBD2 (6 bases). Germline-derived CDR1 and CDR2 are LNHNV and YYDKDF (reference sequence). CDR3 size: 15 residues. V lost 1 base, J lost 7 bases, and 15 bases lay in between. The DNA of the CDR3 is TGTGCCACCAGCAGAGGGGGCGGGGTGAGCAATACGCAGTATTTT. Its protein product is CATSRGGGVSNTQYF. The full variable domain, rest sourced from reference TRBV15 and TRBJ2-3, is DAMVIQNPRYQVTQFGKPVTLSCSQTLNHNVMYWYQQKSSQAPKLLFHYYDKDFNNEADTPDNFQSRRPNTSFCFLDIRSPGLGDTAMYLCATSRGGGVSNTQYFGPGTRLTVL.

This clone was observed a few times. The V call is TRBV7-9, the J call TRBJ1-2; D remains ambiguous. The germline V gene has CDR1 SEHNR and CDR2 FQNEAQ (reference sequence). This CDR3 is 13 amino acids long. V lost 0 bases, J lost 4 bases, and 6 bases lay in between. The CDR3 DNA follows: TGTGCCAGCAGCTTAGCCAGATTCTATGGCTACACCTTC. Translated: CASSLARFYGYTF.

V is TRBV4-3 and J is TRBJ2-5; 9 bases agree with TRBD2. Germline-derived CDR1 and CDR2 are LGHNA and YSLEER. V trimming: 0 bases; J trimming: 4 bases; junction bases outside the gene matches: 9. This CDR3 spans 17 amino acids. In DNA form, the CDR3 reads TGCGCCAGCAGCCAAGATGGTCTGAGCGGGGGGCGAGAGACCCAGTACTTC. Its translation is CASSQDGLSGGRETQYF.

J is TRBJ2-5 and V is TRBV4-1; D possibly corresponds to TRBD1 (6 bases). Germline V CDR1 and CDR2: MGHRA, YSYEKL. The germline V and J ends were trimmed by 1 base and 1 base, with 16 bases remaining between them. The CDR3 has 17 amino acids. The CDR3 bases are TGCGCCAGCAGCCAAGGCCTACAGGGAATACTCCAAGAGACCCAGTACTTC. Translated, it gives CASSQGLQGILQETQYF.

This clone was seen ten or more times. CDR3 nucleotides: TGTGCCAGCTCATCGATCTCTAACAGGGGGACTGAAGCTTTCTTT. Translation gives CASSSISNRGTEAFF. The chain carries TRBV18 and TRBJ1-1; TRBD1 matches at 8 bases. CDR3 size: 15 residues. Germline-derived CDR1 and CDR2 are KGHSH and LQKENI. V dropped 5 bases and J dropped 5; count of bases not matched to a gene: 10.

This chain links TRBV27 with TRBJ2-1; TRBD2 matches 8 bases. CDR3 length equals 12 residues. Trimming removed 6 bases from V and 8 bases from J; junction bases left unmatched: 3. Germline V gene data show CDR1 as MNHEY and CDR2 as SMNVEV (reference sequence). This CDR3 reads CASRRTSHEQFF. The CDR3 bases are TGTGCCAGCAGGCGGACTAGCCATGAGCAGTTCTTC.

The chain employs TRBV29-1 and TRBJ2-7; TRBD2 agrees at 16 bases. The germline V gene encodes CDR1 SQVTM and CDR2 ANQGSEA. V dropped 6 bases and J dropped 6; count of bases not matched to a gene: 14. The CDR3 extends over 17 amino acids. CDR3 bases: TGCAGCGTCAGGGGGACTAGCGGGAGGGCCGTTATTGGCGAGCAGTACTTC. This sequence encodes CSVRGTSGRAVIGEQYF.

The gene calls are TRBV5-6 and TRBJ1-2; D is unclear. Looked up from germline, CDR1 is SGHDT and CDR2 is YYEEEE. V lost 4 bases, J lost 0 bases, and 4 bases lay in between. The CDR3 is 12 amino acids. CDR3 protein: CASSIANYGYTF. The CDR3 DNA reads TGTGCCAGCAGCATAGCTAACTATGGCTACACCTTC.

This clone was seen more than once but under ten times. CDR3 sequence reads: CASSVQLGSGTGELFF. CDR3 nucleotide sequence: TGTGCCAGCAGCGTCCAGTTGGGTTCGGGCACCGGGGAGCTGTTTTTT. The rearrangement uses TRBV9 and TRBJ2-2; D gene uncertain. This CDR3 is 16 amino acids long. V was shortened by 2 bases and J by 4 bases, with 15 bases between the two germline ends. Per germline, CDR1 SGDLS and CDR2 YYNGEE.

The chain is built from TRBV5-1 and TRBJ2-5, with D tentatively TRBD1 (6 bases). Germline CDR1 and CDR2: SGHRS and YFSETQ. CDR3 length: 14 residues. The V gene lost 4 bases and the J gene lost 0 bases, with 10 bases spanning the gap. The CDR3 coding sequence is TGCGCCAGCAGCCCGACAGGAAACCAAGAGACCCAGTACTTC. Amino acids: CASSPTGNQETQYF.

For this clone: Because the CDR3 is missing its conserved closing phenylalanine or tryptophan, this is likely a read error. This sequence joins TRBV30 and TRBJ2-3, with D tentatively TRBD1 (5 bases). The germline CDR1 and CDR2 sequences are GTSNPN and SVGIG (reference sequence). The CDR3 length is 13 residues. The CDR3 spells CAIQGAGTDTQYV. CDR3 sequence (DNA): TGTGCGATTCAAGGGGCCGGCACAGATACGCAGTATGTT.

The CDR3 loop is CASSLQGAYEQYF. In nucleotides, the CDR3 is TGTGCCAGCAGCTTACAGGGGGCCTACGAGCAGTACTTC. The chain couples TRBV7-2 to TRBJ2-7; 7 bases match TRBD1. The V gene end was trimmed by 2 bases and the J gene end by 2 bases; junction bases not matched to a gene: 0. This CDR3 spans 13 amino acids. The V gene's germline CDR1 is SGHTA and CDR2 FQGNSA.

The V gene is TRBV5-6, the J gene TRBJ1-1; 7 nucleotides align to TRBD1. Trimming at V came to 7 bases and at J to 4 bases, leaving 7 bases not matched to a gene. Per the germline V gene, CDR1 is SGHDT and CDR2 is YYEEEE. The CDR3 runs 13 residues. The CDR3 region is CASRVEGATEAFF. The CDR3 bases are TGTGCCAGCCGGGTAGAGGGGGCCACTGAAGCTTTCTTT.

This clone has a handful of counts. One end of the junction is discordant with germline, which a read error may explain. This rearrangement joins TRBV30 to TRBJ1-1, with TRBD1 matching over 7 bases. Germline CDR1 GTSNPN, CDR2 SVGIG (reference sequence). This CDR3 has 11 amino acids. CDR3 sequence: CAWSARPGTVF. The CDR3 DNA follows: TGTGCCTGGAGTGCTCGACCTGGGACAGTTTTT.

This chain joins TRBV5-4 and TRBJ2-2, with 10 bases that match TRBD2. Germline V CDR1 and CDR2: SGHNT, YYREEE (reference sequence). The V segment lost 2 bases and the J segment 6 bases; nucleotides outside the gene matches: 4. This CDR3 is 15 amino acids long. The CDR3 loop is CASSLSSGGSGELFF. CDR3 nucleotide sequence: TGTGCCAGCAGCTTATCTAGCGGGGGCTCCGGGGAGCTGTTTTTT.